These 4 T cell receptor beta chains were all obtained from the same sample, sequenced in a study of identical twins. TCRdb reanalysed the 5' RACE reads using MiXCR and keeps one entry per CDR3 protein. Seen here are 350,000 to 450,000 distinct CDR3 sequences, around a sixth observed once, and the top ten hold approximately 12%. The material sequenced was naive T cells sorted from blood. These receptor sequences come from a man aged 45 to 65 in good health.

The V call is TRBV5-1, the J call TRBJ2-7; the D gene is possibly TRBD2 (7 bases). Germline loops: CDR1 SGHRS, CDR2 YFSETQ. The CDR3 extends over 15 amino acids. V gave up 8 bases and J gave up 0 bases, with 18 bases separating them. As DNA, the CDR3 is TGCGCCAGTAAATCCAGGGGAGGGTTCTCCTACGAGCAGTACTTC. Amino acids: CASKSRGGFSYEQYF.

This chain connects TRBV6-2 or TRBV6-3 to TRBJ2-1, with 9 nucleotides matching TRBD2. Germline V lookup: CDR1 MNHEY, CDR2 SVGEGT. The CDR3 covers 13 residues. V lost 8 bases, J lost 4 bases, and 3 bases stayed unmatched. The CDR3 sequence is CASGAGGYNEQFF. For the CDR3, the DNA is TGTGCCAGCGGTGCGGGAGGGTACAATGAGCAGTTCTTC.

The table lists this clonotype with a few counts. V is TRBV29-1 and J is TRBJ2-1; D is unresolved. This CDR3 is built from 12 residues. Germline CDR1 and CDR2: SQVTM and ANQGSEA. The CDR3 sequence is CAASRRSDEQFF. The CDR3 bases are TGCGCGGCGAGCAGAAGGAGCGATGAGCAGTTCTTC.

This clonotype was recorded many times. The chain is built from TRBV24-1 and TRBJ2-2, with TRBD2 matching 9 bases. This CDR3 comprises 14 residues. Per the germline V gene, CDR1 is KGHDR and CDR2 is SFDVKD. The V and J ends lost 5 bases and 5 bases, in that order; junction bases with no gene match: 2. The CDR3 loop reads CATSGLAGTGELFF. The CDR3 DNA reads TGTGCCACCAGTGGGCTAGCGGGGACCGGGGAGCTGTTTTTT.